Included here is one T cell receptor beta chain sequence, with context. The sample originates from a study of control samples from healthy donors and cancer patients. The CDR3 runs to 14 residues. Germline lookup yields CDR1 SGHNT and CDR2 YYREEE (reference sequence). The V end was cut by 2 bases, the J end by 0 bases, with 8 bases between. Libraries were prepared by immunoSEQ multiplex PCR; TCRdb keeps only in-frame clonotypes and omits some of them. This sample yields about 180,000 clones, of which just over 90% are seen a single time; roughly 1.5% belongs to the top ten. The chain links TRBV5-4 to TRBJ1-1; D is undetermined. Input material: blood. The TCR comes from a man younger than 40 in good health. The CDR3: CASSFQIMNTEAFF. The CDR3, as DNA: TGTGCCAGCAGCTTTCAGATTATGAACACTGAAGCTTTCTTT.